The entry below describes one T cell receptor beta chain. In the original processing: Estimation of nucleated cell counts relied on the amplification of reference gene primers. Repertoires were generated with immunoSEQ multiplex PCR, while TCRdb's copy carries only in-frame clones and drops some. V and J calls plus clone size are reproduced from that table; the DNA served to infer D and trimming. The table has 140,000 to 150,000 clones, 75% to 85% seen once; the top ten hold 6.5% to 8.5%. The sample originates from a study of blood T cell repertoires in COVID-19. Looking at the study overall: Researchers got acute and convalescent COVID-19 samples from the United States, Italy and Spain.

The CDR3 is 14 amino acids. Trimming pared 4 bases from V and 1 base from J, leaving 10 bases between. Germline V gene lookup returns CDR1 MNHEY and CDR2 SVGAGI. The J gene is TRBJ2-5, the V gene TRBV6-5, with D maybe TRBD1 (7 bases). This TCR was recovered from a human donor with acute or convalescent COVID-19. The donor label of this sample is uncertain. The sequencing sample was made of peripheral blood. DNA for the CDR3: TGTGCCAGCAGTTGGGGGGACAGCCAAGAGACCCAGTACTTC. It is translated as CASSWGDSQETQYF.